The present entry profiles one TCR beta chain with its context. The antigen remains undetermined. The sample is drawn from a study of cytomegalovirus exposure and HLA in healthy donors. The study, taken as a whole, reports: Later genetic work tied a missense DCLRE1C variant to beta-chain V and J trimming. HLA allele associations emerged for about 18,000 TCR beta sequences in a later analysis, at 0.05 false discovery rate. Researchers reportedly found TCR beta sequences accurately predicted most subjects' HLA-A and HLA-B alleles. CMV antigen specificity was confirmed in vitro for a few CMV-associated chains.

13 Jbeta primers and 60 Vbeta primers were used for the PCR. Assay used: immunoSEQ multiplex PCR; TCRdb lists only in-frame clones, some missing. The sample lists roughly 120,000 clones; around three quarters were seen once. This clonotype originated in a woman aged 55 to 70 in good health and CMV-seropositive. The sequencing sample was made of PBMCs.

CDR3 in DNA: TGTGCCAGCAGCTTAGGGACAGGGGTCGGCGGGGAGCTGTTTTTT. It codes for CASSLGTGVGGELFF. The chain recombines TRBV5-6 with TRBJ2-2, with 10 bases lining up with TRBD1. The CDR3 consists of 15 residues. Germline values: CDR1 SGHDT, CDR2 YYEEEE. V gave up 2 bases and J gave up 7 bases; unmatched junction bases: 5. The variable domain in full, completed from reference TRBV5-6 and TRBJ2-2, reads DAGVTQSPTHLIKTRGQQVTLRCSPKSGHDTVSWYQQALGQGPQFIFQYYEEEERQRGNFPDRFSGHQFPNYSSELNVNALLLGDSALYLCASSLGTGVGGELFFGEGSRLTVL.